The entry that follows covers one T cell receptor (beta chain) sequence. Its antigen is not identified. The junction departs from germline at one end; a sequencing error may be responsible. The data were obtained in a study of cytomegalovirus exposure and HLA in healthy donors. Study observations and caveats: Analyzed later, most CMV-associated TCR beta chains appeared HLA-restricted.

Germline CDR1 reads SGHTA; CDR2 reads FQGTGA. The CDR3 loop spans 15 amino acids. PCR was performed using 60 Vbeta and 13 Jbeta primers. Profiling relied on immunoSEQ multiplex PCR, and the TCRdb table lists in-frame clones only, not all of them. The table records some 93,000 clones, around a tenth of them present only once. Specimen: PBMCs. This sequence joins TRBV7-3 and TRBJ2-1; weak D call: TRBD2 (5 bases). The TCR originated in a man between 45 and 60 years old in good health and CMV-seropositive. For the CDR3, the DNA is TGTGCCAGCAGCCTAACCGGGGATCTGTACAATGAGCAGTTCTTC. Translated, it gives CASSLTGDLYNEQFF.